One and the same sample provided the 16 T cell receptor beta chains below, sequenced in a study of low-dose radiotherapy and immunotherapy resistance in tumors. The time point was: after trial treatment. Described treatment: LDRT plus nivolumab, ipilimumab, low-dose cyclophosphamide and aspirin (RACIN trial). First-strand cDNA used TRAV- and TRBV-specific primers, covering alpha and beta chains. A roughly 20-cycle PCR with a constant-region primer and V-primer adapter amplified TCRs. TCRdb fed the reads into MiXCR, producing one record per CDR3 protein. The sample has approximately 80,000 distinct CDR3 sequences; 17% are singletons. The source material was PBMCs, sampled after low-dose radiotherapy plus immunotherapy. These receptors came from a male donor with prostate cancer.

In its sample, this clonotype was seen many times. The chain employs TRBV12-3 or TRBV12-4 and TRBJ1-1, with D tentatively TRBD1 (5 bases). The CDR3 runs 14 residues. Trimming took 5 bases from V and 1 from J, leaving 11 bases between them. Here the CDR3 reads CASSPGGRNTEAFF. The DNA of the CDR3 is TGTGCCAGCAGTCCCGGGGGGAGGAACACTGAAGCTTTCTTT.

In its sample, this clonotype ranks as medium-sized. V is TRBV10-3 and J is TRBJ2-1; 10 bases fit TRBD2. Germline trimming cut 2 bases from V and 7 bases from J; bases unmatched to any gene: 8. Germline-derived CDR1 and CDR2 are ENHRY and SYGVKD. CDR3 length: 16 amino acids. The DNA for the CDR3 is TGTGCCATCAGTGAGGGGTCTAGCGGGAGTCGAAATGAGCAGTTCTTC. Amino acid sequence: CAISEGSSGSRNEQFF.

This clonotype was detected many times. One end of the junction is discordant with germline, which a read error may explain. V is TRBV20-1 and J is TRBJ1-4; 8 nucleotides align to TRBD1. The CDR3 runs to 18 residues. Germline CDR1 and CDR2: DFQATT and SNEGSKA (reference sequence). The CDR3 spells CSARTATGQVGLNGKLFF. The CDR3 nucleotides read TGCAGTGCTAGAACTGCGACGGGACAGGTTGGCCTGAATGGAAAACTGTTTTTT.

This clonotype was seen at least ten times. V is TRBV4-1 and J is TRBJ2-7, with D uncertain. Per the germline V gene, CDR1 is MGHRA and CDR2 is YSYEKL. V was shortened by 1 base and J by 1 base, with 8 bases between the two germline ends. This CDR3 comprises 14 residues. CDR3 region: CASSQVLDSYEQYF. DNA of the CDR3: TGCGCCAGCAGCCAAGTACTCGATTCCTACGAGCAGTACTTC.

V usage is TRBV3-1 and J usage is TRBJ1-4; D not resolved. From germline, CDR1 is LGHDT and CDR2 YNNKEL (reference sequence). Deletions cut 3 bases from V and 5 bases from J, with 13 bases between. CDR3 length: 15 residues. CDR3 sequence (DNA): TGTGCCAGCAGCCATGGAACAAGGTCGAATGAAAAACTGTTTTTT. It translates to CASSHGTRSNEKLFF. The variable domain in full, completed from reference TRBV3-1 and TRBJ1-4, reads DTAVSQTPKYLVTQMGNDKSIKCEQNLGHDTMYWYKQDSKKFLKIMFSYNNKELIINETVPNRFSPKSPDKAHLNLHINSLELGDSAVYFCASSHGTRSNEKLFFGSGTQLSVL.

CDR3 in DNA: TGTGCCAGCAGCTCTACCCAGTCCAGCACAGATACGCAGTATTTT. Translation gives CASSSTQSSTDTQYF. The chain has TRBV7-3 and TRBJ2-3; D is ambiguous. The germline gives CDR1 SGHTA, CDR2 FQGTGA. CDR3 size: 15 residues. Trimming stripped 4 bases from V and 0 bases from J, with 11 bases between.

This clonotype was detected ten times or more. The chain couples TRBV20-1 to TRBJ1-1; D not resolved. This CDR3 region has 10 residues. The ends were cut back, 4 bases at V and 11 bases at J, with 11 bases in the middle. The germline CDR1 and CDR2 sequences are DFQATT and SNEGSKA (reference sequence). DNA of the CDR3: TGCAGTGCTACAATAAGTGGGGCTTTCTTT. This codes for CSATISGAFF.

The sample holds many counts of this clonotype. V and J are TRBV14 and TRBJ2-5, with TRBD2 as a possible D gene (5 bases). The germline V and J ends were trimmed by 3 bases and 5 bases, with 13 bases remaining between them. This CDR3 is built from 14 residues. Per germline, CDR1 SGHDN and CDR2 FVKESK. The CDR3 sequence is CASSQVASSETQYF. CDR3 nucleotide sequence: TGTGCCAGCAGCCAGGTGGCTAGCAGCGAGACCCAGTACTTC.

The CDR3 nucleotides read TGTGCCAGCCGACAGGACAGCAATCAGCCCCAGCATTTT. This sequence encodes CASRQDSNQPQHF. V gene TRBV19 combines with J gene TRBJ1-5, with D possibly TRBD1 on 6 matching bases. The length of the CDR3 is 13 residues. Trimming pared 9 bases from V and 1 base from J, leaving 10 bases between. Germline CDR1 is LNHDA and CDR2 is SQIVND (reference sequence).

This clonotype was counted at least ten times. The chain has TRBV19 and TRBJ1-5; 10 bases line up with TRBD1. Germline V gene data show CDR1 as LNHDA and CDR2 as SQIVND (reference sequence). The CDR3 is 17 residues long. J lost 0 bases, V lost 7 bases, and 9 bases had no gene match. CDR3 DNA sequence: TGTGCCAGTATCGATTGGGGGGACAGGGGTAGCAATCAGCCCCAGCATTTT. This sequence encodes CASIDWGDRGSNQPQHF.

This clonotype appeared many times. V is TRBV7-2 and J is TRBJ2-1; D uncertain. Looked up from germline, CDR1 is SGHTA and CDR2 is FQGNSA. Trimming shortened V by 1 base and J by 7 bases, and 14 bases separated the two germline ends. The CDR3 loop spans 15 amino acids. The CDR3 sequence is CASSLDPSAGNEQFF. For the CDR3, the DNA is TGTGCCAGCAGCTTAGATCCCTCTGCCGGGAATGAGCAGTTCTTC.

This clonotype appeared a few times. This chain uses TRBV18 with TRBJ2-5; possible D gene TRBD1, 5 bases. Germline-derived CDR1 and CDR2 are KGHSH and LQKENI. The ends were cut back, 2 bases at V and 2 bases at J, with 12 bases in the middle. The CDR3 is 15 amino acids. The CDR3 protein is CASSPRRGGQETQYF. CDR3 DNA: TGTGCCAGCTCACCAAGAAGGGGTGGACAAGAGACCCAGTACTTC.

This clonotype was picked up many times. This rearrangement joins TRBV29-1 to TRBJ2-7; 9 positions match TRBD2. The CDR3 is 14 residues long. V was pared by 5 bases and J by 2 bases, with 7 bases of the junction left unmatched. Per germline, CDR1 SQVTM and CDR2 ANQGSEA. CDR3 loop: CSVLTSGPTYEQYF. CDR3 coding DNA: TGCAGCGTTCTTACTAGCGGGCCCACCTACGAGCAGTACTTC.

This clonotype showed up many times. The V gene is TRBV18, the J gene TRBJ1-1; perhaps TRBD1 as D (6 bases). Germline lookup yields CDR1 KGHSH and CDR2 LQKENI. CDR3 length equals 14 residues. Trimming pared 3 bases from V and 2 bases from J, leaving 10 bases between. The CDR3 nucleotides read TGTGCCAGCTCACCCGGACAGCCTAACACTGAAGCTTTCTTT. Translation gives CASSPGQPNTEAFF.

This clonotype was seen at least ten times. The CDR3 DNA reads as TGTGCCAGCAGTGGCGGGCCGAACACTGAAGCTTTCTTT. This translates into CASSGGPNTEAFF. V usage is TRBV2 and J usage is TRBJ1-1; no definite D call. This CDR3 has 13 residues. The V end lost 4 bases, the J end lost 1 base, and 7 bases lay between the germline ends. Germline loops: CDR1 SNHLY, CDR2 FYNNEI. Using reference TRBV2 and TRBJ1-1 for the parts outside the CDR3, the full variable domain is EPEVTQTPSHQVTQMGQEVILRCVPISNHLYFYWYRQILGQKVEFLVSFYNNEISEKSEIFDDQFSVERPDGSNFTLKIRSTKLEDSAMYFCASSGGPNTEAFFGQGTRLTVV.

This clonotype occurred many times. The V and J genes are TRBV7-8 and TRBJ2-7, with 12 nucleotides matching TRBD2. CDR3 length equals 14 residues. Germline loops: CDR1 SGHVS, CDR2 FQNEAQ. V lost 5 bases and J lost 12; bases outside the gene matches: 11. Here the CDR3 DNA reads TGTGCCAGCAGCCTCGGGACTAGCGGGCGAGGGCTGTACTTC. Protein sequence: CASSLGTSGRGLYF. Full variable domain (rest looked up from reference TRBV7-8 and TRBJ2-7): GAGVSQSPRYKVAKRGQDVALRCDPISGHVSLFWYQQALGQGPEFLTYFQNEAQLDKSGLPSDRFFAERPEGSVSTLKIQRTQQEDSAVYLCASSLGTSGRGLYFGPGTRLTVT.